This T cell receptor (beta chain) came from a study of shared clonotypes between healthy human individuals. Regarding this clone: Other DNA sequences in the sample encode the same CDR3.

Germline V gives CDR1 SGHRS, CDR2 YFSETQ. V gave up 0 bases and J gave up 5 bases; unmatched junction bases: 5. The CDR3 length is 16 residues. Profiling relied on immunoSEQ multiplex PCR, and the TCRdb table lists in-frame clones only, not all of them. The repertoire includes approximately 980,000 clones, 76% of them detected once, and nearly 1.5% sits in the top ten. The sequence came from a man between 18 and 29 years old in good health. The gene calls are TRBV5-1 and TRBJ2-5; 12 bases are shared with TRBD2. The sample consisted of memory CD4+ T cells sorted from blood. The subset here: CD45RA-negative fraction. The CDR3 DNA is TGCGCCAGCAGCTTGGCTAGCGGGGGGGCCGGGGAGACCCAGTACTTC. This gives the protein CASSLASGGAGETQYF.